This T cell receptor (beta chain) was recovered during a study of blood T cell repertoires in COVID-19. Study background: Acute-phase and convalescent COVID-19 samples originated in the United States, Italy and Spain. Sample material is recorded as cDNA or gDNA derived from T cells, B-cell-depleted T cells, or PBMCs.

Under the authors' procedure: Amplification of reference gene primers was used by the study to estimate nucleated cell counts. Data came from immunoSEQ multiplex PCR; TCRdb stores just in-frame clones and leaves some out. The DNA was the basis for D and trimming; V, J and clone size are from that table. The sample lists about 200,000 clones, 88% occurring once. Sample: peripheral blood. The receptor comes from a man aged 40-49 years with acute or convalescent COVID-19.

In DNA, the CDR3 is TGCGCCAGCAGCTTTACTAGCGGGGGGATCTACGAGCAGTACTTC. This sequence encodes CASSFTSGGIYEQYF. J is TRBJ2-7 and V is TRBV5-1; 12 nucleotides match TRBD2. Germline CDR1 and CDR2: SGHRS and YFSETQ. The CDR3 runs 15 residues. With V trimmed by 2 bases and J by 3 bases, 3 bases remained unmatched.